The 5 T cell receptor beta chains reported below all come from one sample, sequenced in a study of CD8 T cells in ankylosing spondylitis. TCRdb ran MiXCR on the 5' RACE reads and lists one entry per CDR3 protein. The sample includes roughly 240,000 distinct CDR3 sequences, about 30% of them seen just once. Input material: blood, either unsorted or a sorted T cell fraction (not recorded which). The receptors derive from a male donor with ankylosing spondylitis or in good health (not recorded which).

This clonotype was found a few times. The chain links TRBV15 to TRBJ2-7; D might be TRBD1 (6 bases). CDR1 is LNHNV, CDR2 YYDKDF, per germline (reference sequence). The V end lost 1 base, the J end lost 2 bases, and 12 bases lay between the germline ends. This CDR3 has 15 residues. The CDR3 nucleotides are TGTGCCACCAGCAGAGTTGGACAGAGGGCCTACGAGCAGTACTTC. It yields the protein CATSRVGQRAYEQYF.

The V gene is TRBV7-9, the J gene TRBJ2-1, with 9 positions matching TRBD1. CDR1 and CDR2 (germline): SEHNR, FQNEAQ (reference sequence). This CDR3 is 16 amino acids long. The V and J ends lost 5 bases and 4 bases, in that order; junction bases with no gene match: 9. In nucleotides, the CDR3 is TGTGCCAGCAGCCGCCCCGGGACAGGGCGTTACAATGAGCAGTTCTTC. It encodes CASSRPGTGRYNEQFF.

J is TRBJ2-7 and V is TRBV3-1; 9 nucleotides align to TRBD1. This CDR3 has 15 residues. Per germline, CDR1 LGHDT and CDR2 YNNKEL (reference sequence). With V trimmed by 4 bases and J by 2 bases, 6 bases remained unmatched. The CDR3, as DNA: TGTGCCAGCAGCCCAACAGGGGGCGTCGCCTACGAGCAGTACTTC. This encodes CASSPTGGVAYEQYF.

The chain links TRBV20-1 to TRBJ2-3, with D possibly being TRBD1 or TRBD2 (5 bases each). CDR1 DFQATT and CDR2 SNEGSKA come from the germline V gene (reference sequence). CDR3 length: 11 amino acids. V was trimmed by 6 bases and J by 9 bases, leaving 13 bases between them. CDR3 coding DNA: TGCAGTGCGGGACCCCCCGGCACGCAGTATTTT. It encodes CSAGPPGTQYF.

This clonotype has just a few counts. The chain uses TRBV10-3 and TRBJ2-7; D gene uncertain. CDR3 size: 12 residues. In germline, CDR1 is ENHRY, CDR2 SYGVKD. In nucleotides, the CDR3 is TGTGACACAAGGGCCCTCTCCTACGAGCAGTACTTC. It encodes CDTRALSYEQYF.